These 18 T cell receptor beta chains share one sample of origin, sequenced in a study of patients and donors after allogeneic stem cell transplantation. TCRdb re-called the RT-PCR reads with MiXCR, one entry per CDR3 protein. The sample records more than 850,000 distinct CDR3 sequences, more than 15% being singletons. Sequences were obtained from blood, either unsorted or a sorted T cell fraction (not recorded which). The receptors originated from a human donor who was either an allogeneic HSCT recipient or a stem cell or donor lymphocyte infusion donor (not recorded which). It is not recorded whose cells these are; they may come from a transplant donor.

A few counts support this clonotype. This chain uses TRBV12-3 or TRBV12-4 with TRBJ2-7, with D maybe TRBD2 (5 bases). This CDR3 region has 14 residues. V was cut by 4 bases and J by 3 bases, with 13 bases left in between. CDR3 sequence: CASSSDYGGYEQYF. As DNA, the CDR3 is TGTGCCAGCAGTTCCGACTACGGTGGCTACGAGCAGTACTTC.

This clonotype showed up just a few times. This chain links TRBV5-6 with TRBJ2-1; D may be TRBD2 (5 bases). The germline V gene has CDR1 SGHDT and CDR2 YYEEEE. This CDR3 has 17 amino acids. V lost 4 bases, J lost 0 bases, and 17 bases lay in between. CDR3 nucleotides: TGTGCCAGCAGCGGAATCGGGGATAAGAGCTCCTACAATGAGCAGTTCTTC. Residues: CASSGIGDKSSYNEQFF.

The chain links TRBV19 to TRBJ2-1; TRBD2 agrees at 8 bases. V shed 3 bases and J 15 bases; nucleotides not matched to a gene: 7. The germline V gene has CDR1 LNHDA and CDR2 SQIVND (reference sequence). The CDR3 totals 12 residues. The CDR3 DNA reads TGTGCCAGTAGTATTGGTCCTAGCGGGTTGTTCTTC. Translated, it gives CASSIGPSGLFF.

CDR3 sequence: CASSNQTGTQETQYF. The DNA of the CDR3 is TGTGCCAGTAGTAACCAGACCGGGACCCAAGAGACCCAGTACTTC. The chain joins TRBV19 to TRBJ2-5, with D possibly called TRBD1 or TRBD2 (5 bases each). The germline gives CDR1 LNHDA, CDR2 SQIVND (reference sequence). This CDR3 has 15 residues. V lost 4 bases, J lost 1 base, and 13 bases lay in between.

There are many counts of this clonotype. The chain carries TRBV4-3 and TRBJ1-2; D is perhaps TRBD1 (6 bases). CDR3 length: 14 amino acids. V lost 0 bases and J lost 5, with 10 bases in between. Per the germline V gene, CDR1 is LGHNA and CDR2 is YSLEER. The CDR3 here is CASSQDGTTYGYTF. The CDR3 bases are TGCGCCAGCAGCCAAGATGGGACAACGTATGGCTACACCTTC.

This chain links TRBV7-9 with TRBJ2-5; TRBD1 matches at 10 bases. The germline V gene has CDR1 SEHNR and CDR2 FQNEAQ (reference sequence). The CDR3 runs to 15 residues. V shed 4 bases, J shed 5 bases, and the junction held 7 bases outside the gene matches. CDR3 loop: CASSSTGGAGETQYF. The CDR3 bases are TGTGCCAGCAGCTCGACAGGGGGCGCGGGGGAGACCCAGTACTTC.

In its sample, this clonotype was seen a few times. V and J are TRBV9 and TRBJ2-2; D might be TRBD2 (6 bases). Germline loops: CDR1 SGDLS, CDR2 YYNGEE. This CDR3 contains 16 residues. V lost 4 bases to trimming and J lost 5 bases, with 18 bases between them. The chain's CDR3 is CASSLDGGAWTGELFF. As DNA, the CDR3 is TGTGCCAGCAGCCTCGATGGAGGGGCATGGACCGGGGAGCTGTTTTTT.

The rearrangement joins TRBV4-2 to TRBJ2-7; D remains unclear. V gave up 0 bases and J gave up 0 bases, with 6 bases separating them. CDR1 is LGHNA, CDR2 YNFKEQ, per germline. This CDR3 contains 14 residues. The CDR3 region has the DNA TGTGCCAGCAGCCAAGATCGCCACTCCTACGAGCAGTACTTC. Translated: CASSQDRHSYEQYF.

The CDR3 protein is CASSPALGANVLTF. CDR3 DNA: TGTGCCAGCTCACCCGCCTTGGGGGCCAACGTCCTGACTTTC. The chain has TRBV18 and TRBJ2-6; D unclear. CDR3 size: 14 residues. V was trimmed by 3 bases and J by 4 bases, leaving 7 bases between them. Per germline, CDR1 KGHSH and CDR2 LQKENI.

The rearrangement links TRBV6-5 to TRBJ1-5; possibly TRBD1 for D (5 bases). Trimming shortened V by 1 base and J by 7 bases, and 11 bases separated the two germline ends. There are 14 residues in the CDR3. Germline assignment: CDR1 MNHEY and CDR2 SVGAGI. CDR3: CASSYWRGGQPQHF. Here the CDR3 DNA reads TGTGCCAGCAGTTACTGGAGGGGAGGCCAGCCCCAGCATTTT.

This clonotype has a handful of counts. This chain joins TRBV12-3 or TRBV12-4 and TRBJ2-7, with D possibly called TRBD1 or TRBD2 (5 bases each). The CDR3 is made up of 13 amino acids. Trimming pared 6 bases from V and 2 bases from J, leaving 11 bases between. The CDR3 region is CASRRDGTYEQYF. CDR3 DNA sequence: TGTGCCAGCAGGAGGGACGGTACCTACGAGCAGTACTTC.

Only a few counts were recorded for this clonotype. V usage is TRBV12-3 or TRBV12-4 and J usage is TRBJ1-4; D might be TRBD1 (5 bases). The CDR3 has 16 residues. V was clipped by 1 base and J by 1 base, with 10 bases between them. The CDR3, as DNA: TGTGCCAGCAGTTTAGGGTGGGGGGGAACTAATGAAAAACTGTTTTTT. Residues: CASSLGWGGTNEKLFF.

CDR3 coding DNA: TGTGCCAGCAGCTCCCGGGACGGAGGCAGCACAGATACGCAGTATTTT. Translation gives CASSSRDGGSTDTQYF. The V gene is TRBV7-9, the J gene TRBJ2-3; D is tentatively TRBD1 or TRBD2 (5 bases each). This CDR3 has 16 residues. Germline assignment: CDR1 SEHNR and CDR2 FQNEAQ (reference sequence). Trimming took 4 bases from V and 0 from J, leaving 14 bases between them.

The table lists this clonotype with a few counts. This rearrangement joins TRBV21-1 to TRBJ2-1; TRBD1 is the table's D call, not checked against the DNA. TRBV21-1 is deemed a pseudogene. The CDR3 extends over 19 amino acids. The CDR3 loop reads CASSKCDSATRPSYNEQFF. For the CDR3, the DNA is TGTGCCAGCAGCAAATGCGACAGCGCGACCCGCCCCTCCTACAATGAGCAGTTCTTC.

The chain employs TRBV7-7 and TRBJ2-5; 8 bases align to TRBD1. The ends lost 5 bases at V and 2 bases at J; junction bases unmatched: 7. The CDR3 contains 15 residues. Germline V lookup: CDR1 SSHAT, CDR2 FNYEAQ (reference sequence). The CDR3 DNA is TGTGCCAGCAGCGGAGGGACAGGACAACAAGAGACCCAGTACTTC. Translation: CASSGGTGQQETQYF. Filled out from reference TRBV7-7 and TRBJ2-5, the complete variable domain reads GAGVSQSPRYKVTKRGQDVTLRCDPISSHATLYWYQQALGQGPEFLTYFNYEAQPDKSGLPSDRFSAERPEGSISTLTIQRTEQRDSAMYRCASSGGTGQQETQYFGPGTRLLVL.

The table lists this clonotype with a few counts. V and J are TRBV20-1 and TRBJ1-5, with 9 bases matching TRBD1. This CDR3 contains 16 residues. V shed 4 bases, J shed 4 bases, and the junction held 11 bases outside the gene matches. Germline V CDR1 and CDR2: DFQATT, SNEGSKA (reference sequence). The DNA for the CDR3 is TGCAGTGCTAAAGTGGGGGGAGACAGGGGGAATCAGCCCCAGCATTTT. It translates to CSAKVGGDRGNQPQHF.

V and J are TRBV6-5 and TRBJ2-2; 7 bases align to TRBD2. This CDR3 spans 13 amino acids. J gave up 9 bases and V 4 bases, and 5 bases lay outside the gene matches. Per germline, CDR1 MNHEY and CDR2 SVGAGI. CDR3 nucleotide sequence: TGTGCCAGCAGTTCGGCGGGAGTCCGGGAGCTGTTTTTT. Its protein product is CASSSAGVRELFF.

This clonotype has a count of ten or more. This chain connects TRBV20-1 to TRBJ1-1; D unresolved. The CDR3 runs 13 residues. The V and J ends lost 6 bases and 1 base respectively, with 12 bases between them. Germline assignment: CDR1 DFQATT and CDR2 SNEGSKA (reference sequence). This CDR3 is CSAQHRGNTEAFF. CDR3 nucleotide sequence: TGCAGTGCCCAACACCGGGGGAACACTGAAGCTTTCTTT.